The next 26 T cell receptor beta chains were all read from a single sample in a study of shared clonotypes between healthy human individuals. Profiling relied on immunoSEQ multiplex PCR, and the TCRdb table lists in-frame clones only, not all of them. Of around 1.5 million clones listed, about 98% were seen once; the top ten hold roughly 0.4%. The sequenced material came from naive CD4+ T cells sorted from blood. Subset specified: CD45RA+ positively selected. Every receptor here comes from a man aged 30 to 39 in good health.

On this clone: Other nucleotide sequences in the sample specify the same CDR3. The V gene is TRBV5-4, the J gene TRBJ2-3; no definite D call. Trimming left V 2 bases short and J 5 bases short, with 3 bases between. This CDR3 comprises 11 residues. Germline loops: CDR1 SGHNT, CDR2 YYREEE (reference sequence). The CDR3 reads CASSLRDTQYF. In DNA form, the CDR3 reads TGTGCCAGCAGCTTACGAGATACGCAGTATTTT.

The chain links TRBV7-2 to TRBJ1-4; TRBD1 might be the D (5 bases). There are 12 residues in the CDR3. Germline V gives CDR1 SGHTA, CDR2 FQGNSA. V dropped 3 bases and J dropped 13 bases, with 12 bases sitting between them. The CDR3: CASSFPGERLFF. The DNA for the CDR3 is TGTGCCAGCAGCTTCCCGGGGGAACGACTGTTTTTT.

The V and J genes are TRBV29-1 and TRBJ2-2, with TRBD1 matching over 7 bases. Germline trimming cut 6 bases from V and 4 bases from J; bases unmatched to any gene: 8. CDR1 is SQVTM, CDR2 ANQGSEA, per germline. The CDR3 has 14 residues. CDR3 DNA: TGCAGCGTCGCGGAAGACAGGGCCACCGGGGAGCTGTTTTTT. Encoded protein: CSVAEDRATGELFF.

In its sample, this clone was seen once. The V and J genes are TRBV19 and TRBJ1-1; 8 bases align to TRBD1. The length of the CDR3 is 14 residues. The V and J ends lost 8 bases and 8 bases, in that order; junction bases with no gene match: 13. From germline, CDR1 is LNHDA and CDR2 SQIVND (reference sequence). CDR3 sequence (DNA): TGTGCCAGTCGGGGCGACAGGGGCGTAGCAGAAGCTTTCTTT. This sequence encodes CASRGDRGVAEAFF.

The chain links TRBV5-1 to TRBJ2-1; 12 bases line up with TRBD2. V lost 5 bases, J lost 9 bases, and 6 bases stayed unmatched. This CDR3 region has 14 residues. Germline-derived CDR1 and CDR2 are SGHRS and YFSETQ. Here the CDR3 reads CASRPSGRAGEQFF. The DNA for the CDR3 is TGCGCCAGCAGGCCTAGCGGGAGGGCCGGTGAGCAGTTCTTC. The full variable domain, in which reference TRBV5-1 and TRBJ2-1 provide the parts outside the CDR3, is KAGVTQTPRYLIKTRGQQVTLSCSPISGHRSVSWYQQTPGQGLQFLFEYFSETQRNKGNFPGRFSGRQFSNSRSEMNVSTLELGDSALYLCASRPSGRAGEQFFGPGTRLTVL.

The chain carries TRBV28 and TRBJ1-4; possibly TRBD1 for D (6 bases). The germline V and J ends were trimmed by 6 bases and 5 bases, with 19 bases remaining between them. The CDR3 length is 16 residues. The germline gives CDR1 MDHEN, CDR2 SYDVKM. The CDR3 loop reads CASSPPRTVGNEKLFF. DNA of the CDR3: TGTGCCAGCAGCCCGCCGAGGACAGTCGGGAATGAAAAACTGTTTTTT.

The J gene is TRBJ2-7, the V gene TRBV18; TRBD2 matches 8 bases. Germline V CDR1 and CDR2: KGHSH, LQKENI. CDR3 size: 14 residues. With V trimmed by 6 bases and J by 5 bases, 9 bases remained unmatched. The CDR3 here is CASSLAGKDDEQYF. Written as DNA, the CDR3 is TGTGCCAGCTCCTTAGCGGGAAAGGACGACGAGCAGTACTTC. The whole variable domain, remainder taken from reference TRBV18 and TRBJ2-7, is NAGVMQNPRHLVRRRGQEARLRCSPMKGHSHVYWYRQLPEEGLKFMVYLQKENIIDESGMPKERFSAEFPKEGPSILRIQQVVRGDSAAYFCASSLAGKDDEQYFGPGTRLTVT.

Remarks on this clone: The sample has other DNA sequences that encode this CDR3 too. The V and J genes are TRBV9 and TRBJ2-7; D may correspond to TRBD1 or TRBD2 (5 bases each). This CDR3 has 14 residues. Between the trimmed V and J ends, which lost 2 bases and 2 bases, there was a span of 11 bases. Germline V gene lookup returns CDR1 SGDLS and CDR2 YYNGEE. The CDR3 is CASSVGTGAYEQYF. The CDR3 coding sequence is TGTGCCAGCAGCGTCGGGACGGGCGCCTACGAGCAGTACTTC. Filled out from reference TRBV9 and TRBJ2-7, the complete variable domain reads DSGVTQTPKHLITATGQRVTLRCSPRSGDLSVYWYQQSLDQGLQFLIQYYNGEERAKGNILERFSAQQFPDLHSELNLSSLELGDSALYFCASSVGTGAYEQYFGPGTRLTVT.

CDR3 protein: CASSRLAGQETQYF. CDR3 bases: TGCGCCAGCAGCCGACTAGCTGGCCAAGAGACCCAGTACTTC. The chain joins TRBV5-1 to TRBJ2-5; 7 nucleotides line up with TRBD2. The CDR3 loop spans 14 amino acids. Germline CDR1 SGHRS, CDR2 YFSETQ. With 4 bases clipped from V and 1 base from J, the junction kept 4 bases outside the gene matches.

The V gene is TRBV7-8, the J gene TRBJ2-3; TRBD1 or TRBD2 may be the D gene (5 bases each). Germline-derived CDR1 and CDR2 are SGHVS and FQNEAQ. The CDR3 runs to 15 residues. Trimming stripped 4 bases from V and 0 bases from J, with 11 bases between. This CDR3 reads CASSSRGPSTDTQYF. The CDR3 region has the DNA TGTGCCAGCAGCTCGAGGGGTCCTAGCACAGATACGCAGTATTTT.

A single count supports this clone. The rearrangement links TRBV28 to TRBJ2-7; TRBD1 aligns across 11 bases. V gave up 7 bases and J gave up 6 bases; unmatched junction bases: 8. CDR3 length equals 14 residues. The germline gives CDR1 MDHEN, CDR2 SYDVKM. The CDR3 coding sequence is TGTGCCAGCACCCCAGGGACAGGGGGATTCGAGCAGTACTTC. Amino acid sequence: CASTPGTGGFEQYF.

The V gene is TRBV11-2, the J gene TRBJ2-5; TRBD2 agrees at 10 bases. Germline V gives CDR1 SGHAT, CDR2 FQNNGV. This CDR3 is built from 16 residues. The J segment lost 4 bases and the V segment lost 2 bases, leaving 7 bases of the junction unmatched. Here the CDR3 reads CASSLSLAGDRETQYF. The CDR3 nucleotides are TGTGCCAGCAGCTTAAGCCTAGCGGGAGACCGAGAGACCCAGTACTTC.

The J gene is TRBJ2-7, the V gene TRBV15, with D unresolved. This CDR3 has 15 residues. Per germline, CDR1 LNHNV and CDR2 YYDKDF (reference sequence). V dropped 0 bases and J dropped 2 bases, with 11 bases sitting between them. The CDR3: CATSRDADYPYEQYF. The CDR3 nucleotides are TGTGCCACCAGCAGAGATGCAGATTACCCCTACGAGCAGTACTTC.

The CDR3 DNA follows: TGTGCCAGCAGCTTCGCAGGGGAGACTGGAAACACCATATATTTT. Translation gives CASSFAGETGNTIYF. The chain carries TRBV5-5 and TRBJ1-3; D may be TRBD1 (6 bases). Germline V lookup: CDR1 SGHKS, CDR2 YYEKEE (reference sequence). The V end was cut by 2 bases, the J end by 2 bases, with 11 bases between. The CDR3 is 15 amino acids.

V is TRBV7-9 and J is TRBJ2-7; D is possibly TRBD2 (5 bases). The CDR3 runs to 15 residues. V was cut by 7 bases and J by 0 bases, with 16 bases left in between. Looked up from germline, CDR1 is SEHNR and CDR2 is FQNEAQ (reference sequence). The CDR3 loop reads CASTQIGGRSYEQYF. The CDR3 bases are TGTGCCAGCACCCAGATCGGCGGGCGCTCCTACGAGCAGTACTTC.

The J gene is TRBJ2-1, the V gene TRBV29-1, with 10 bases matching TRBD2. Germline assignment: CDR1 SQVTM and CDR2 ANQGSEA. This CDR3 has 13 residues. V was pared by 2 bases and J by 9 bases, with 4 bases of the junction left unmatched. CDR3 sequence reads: CSVEKLAGTEQFF. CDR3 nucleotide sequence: TGCAGCGTTGAAAAACTAGCGGGGACTGAGCAGTTCTTC.

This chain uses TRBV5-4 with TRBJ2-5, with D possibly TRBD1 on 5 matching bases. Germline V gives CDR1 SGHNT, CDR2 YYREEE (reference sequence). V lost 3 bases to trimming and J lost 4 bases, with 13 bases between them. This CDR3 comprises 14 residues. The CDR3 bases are TGTGCCAGCAGCTATGGACACCCTCCAGAGACCCAGTACTTC. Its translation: CASSYGHPPETQYF.

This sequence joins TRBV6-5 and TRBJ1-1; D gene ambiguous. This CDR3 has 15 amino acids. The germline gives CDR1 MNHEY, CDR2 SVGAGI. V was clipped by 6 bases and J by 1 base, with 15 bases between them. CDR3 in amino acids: CASRSHSSPNTEAFF. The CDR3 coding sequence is TGTGCCAGCAGGTCACACAGTTCCCCGAACACTGAAGCTTTCTTT.

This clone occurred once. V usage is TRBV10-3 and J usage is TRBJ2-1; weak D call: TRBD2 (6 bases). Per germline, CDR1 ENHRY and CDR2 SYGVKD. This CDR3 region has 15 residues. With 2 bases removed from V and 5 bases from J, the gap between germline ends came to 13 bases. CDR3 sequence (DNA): TGTGCCATCAGTGAGCTAGAACTAGCTAACAATGAGCAGTTCTTC. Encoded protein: CAISELELANNEQFF.

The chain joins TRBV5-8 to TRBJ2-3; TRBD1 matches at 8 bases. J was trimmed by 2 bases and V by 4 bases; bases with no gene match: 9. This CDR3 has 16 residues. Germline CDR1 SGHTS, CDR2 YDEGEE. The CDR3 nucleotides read TGTGCCAGCAGCCGCAAAGACAGGGGCTTCACAGATACGCAGTATTTT. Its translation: CASSRKDRGFTDTQYF.

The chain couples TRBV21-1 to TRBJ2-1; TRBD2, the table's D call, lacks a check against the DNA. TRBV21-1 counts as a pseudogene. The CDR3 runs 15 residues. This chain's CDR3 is CASSKRFLAYNEQFF. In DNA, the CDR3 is TGTGCCAGCAGCAAAAGGTTCCTAGCGTACAATGAGCAGTTCTTC.

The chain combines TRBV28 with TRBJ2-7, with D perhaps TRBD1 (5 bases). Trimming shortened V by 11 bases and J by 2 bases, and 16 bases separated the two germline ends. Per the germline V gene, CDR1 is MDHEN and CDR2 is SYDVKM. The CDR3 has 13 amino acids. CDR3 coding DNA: TGTGCCCGACCGACAGAGTTAACCTACGAGCAGTACTTC. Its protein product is CARPTELTYEQYF.

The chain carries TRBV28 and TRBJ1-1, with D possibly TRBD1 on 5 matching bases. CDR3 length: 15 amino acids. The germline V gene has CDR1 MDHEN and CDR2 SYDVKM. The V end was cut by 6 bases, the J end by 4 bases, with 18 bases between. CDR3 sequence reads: CASREATGAGTEAFF. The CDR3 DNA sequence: TGTGCCAGCAGAGAGGCTACAGGAGCTGGCACTGAAGCTTTCTTT.

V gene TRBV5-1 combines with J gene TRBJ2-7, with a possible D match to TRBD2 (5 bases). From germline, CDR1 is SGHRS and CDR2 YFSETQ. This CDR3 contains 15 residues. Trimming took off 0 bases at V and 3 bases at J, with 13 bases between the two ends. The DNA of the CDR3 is TGCGCCAGCAGCTTGGTGCGAGGGCCAAACTACGAGCAGTACTTC. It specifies CASSLVRGPNYEQYF.

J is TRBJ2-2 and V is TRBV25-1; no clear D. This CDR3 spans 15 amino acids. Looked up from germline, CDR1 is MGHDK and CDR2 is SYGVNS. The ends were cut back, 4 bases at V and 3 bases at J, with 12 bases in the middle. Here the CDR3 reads CASSGKTTYTGELFF. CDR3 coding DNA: TGTGCCAGCAGTGGAAAGACAACCTACACCGGGGAGCTGTTTTTT.

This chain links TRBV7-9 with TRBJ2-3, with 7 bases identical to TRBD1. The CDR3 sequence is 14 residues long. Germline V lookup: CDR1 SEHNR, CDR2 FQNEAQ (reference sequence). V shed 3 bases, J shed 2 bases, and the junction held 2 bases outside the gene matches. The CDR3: CASSFDRDTDTQYF. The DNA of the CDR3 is TGTGCCAGCAGCTTCGACAGGGACACAGATACGCAGTATTTT.